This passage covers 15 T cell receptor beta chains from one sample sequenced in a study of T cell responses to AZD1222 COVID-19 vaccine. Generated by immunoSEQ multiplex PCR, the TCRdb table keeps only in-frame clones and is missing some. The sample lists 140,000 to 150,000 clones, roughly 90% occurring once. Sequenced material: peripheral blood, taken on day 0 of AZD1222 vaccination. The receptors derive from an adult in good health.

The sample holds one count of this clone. This chain's CDR3 is CASSVGALTEAFF. The CDR3 region has the DNA TGTGCCAGCAGCGTAGGAGCTTTGACTGAAGCTTTCTTT. The chain couples TRBV9 to TRBJ1-1; D remains unclear. The CDR3 has 13 residues. Trimming took off 0 bases at V and 5 bases at J, with 8 bases between the two ends. Germline V gene sequence: CDR1 SGDLS, CDR2 YYNGEE.

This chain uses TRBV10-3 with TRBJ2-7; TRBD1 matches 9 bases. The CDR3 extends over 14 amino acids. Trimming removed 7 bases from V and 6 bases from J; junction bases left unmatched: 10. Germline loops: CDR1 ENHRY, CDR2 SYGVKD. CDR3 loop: CAIKGGQGLGEQYF. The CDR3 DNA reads TGTGCCATCAAGGGGGGACAGGGACTCGGCGAGCAGTACTTC.

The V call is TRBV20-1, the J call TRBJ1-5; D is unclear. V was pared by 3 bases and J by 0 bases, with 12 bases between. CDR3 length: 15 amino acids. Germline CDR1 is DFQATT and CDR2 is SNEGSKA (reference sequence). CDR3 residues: CSASSIGVSNQPQHF. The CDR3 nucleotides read TGCAGTGCTAGTAGCATCGGCGTTAGCAATCAGCCCCAGCATTTT.

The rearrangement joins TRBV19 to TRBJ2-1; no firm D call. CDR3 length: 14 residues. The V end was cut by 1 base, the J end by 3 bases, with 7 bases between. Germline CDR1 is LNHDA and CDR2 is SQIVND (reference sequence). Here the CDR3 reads CASSIAHFYNEQFF. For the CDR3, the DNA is TGTGCCAGTAGTATAGCACACTTCTACAATGAGCAGTTCTTC.

CDR3 region: CAISLGGGDTEAFF. The CDR3 bases are TGTGCCATCAGCCTTGGTGGGGGAGACACTGAAGCTTTCTTT. This chain connects TRBV10-3 to TRBJ1-1; TRBD1 might be the D (5 bases). The V and J ends lost 6 bases and 3 bases respectively, with 14 bases between them. The CDR3 totals 14 residues. In germline, CDR1 is ENHRY, CDR2 SYGVKD.

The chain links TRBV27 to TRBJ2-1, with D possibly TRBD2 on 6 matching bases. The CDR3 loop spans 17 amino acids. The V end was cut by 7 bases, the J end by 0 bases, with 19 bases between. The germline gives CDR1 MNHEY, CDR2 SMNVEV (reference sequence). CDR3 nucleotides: TGTGCCAGCACTCCGGGACTTTTAAGAAGCTCCTACAATGAGCAGTTCTTC. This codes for CASTPGLLRSSYNEQFF.

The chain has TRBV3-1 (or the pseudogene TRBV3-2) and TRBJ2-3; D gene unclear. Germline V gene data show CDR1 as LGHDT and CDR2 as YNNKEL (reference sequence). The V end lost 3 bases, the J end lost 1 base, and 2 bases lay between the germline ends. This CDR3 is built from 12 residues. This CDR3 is CASSQRTDTQYF. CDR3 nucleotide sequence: TGTGCCAGCAGCCAGCGCACAGATACGCAGTATTTT.

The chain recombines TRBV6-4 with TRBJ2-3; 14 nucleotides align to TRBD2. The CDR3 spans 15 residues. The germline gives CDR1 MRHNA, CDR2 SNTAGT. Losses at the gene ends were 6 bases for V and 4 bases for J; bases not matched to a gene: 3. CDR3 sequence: CASRTSGRAADTQYF. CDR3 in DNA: TGTGCCAGCAGGACTAGCGGGAGGGCCGCAGATACGCAGTATTTT.

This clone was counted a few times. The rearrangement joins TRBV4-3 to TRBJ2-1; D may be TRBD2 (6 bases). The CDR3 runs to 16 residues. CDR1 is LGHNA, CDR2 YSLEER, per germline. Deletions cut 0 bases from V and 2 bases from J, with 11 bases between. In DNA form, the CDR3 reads TGCGCCAGCAGCCAAGAAGGGACGGGAGCCTACAATGAGCAGTTCTTC. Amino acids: CASSQEGTGAYNEQFF.

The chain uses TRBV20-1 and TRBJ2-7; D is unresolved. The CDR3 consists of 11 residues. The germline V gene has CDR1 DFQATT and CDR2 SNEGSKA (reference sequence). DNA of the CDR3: TGCTCTGTTCGGGCGTCCTACGAGCAGTACTTC. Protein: CSVRASYEQYF.

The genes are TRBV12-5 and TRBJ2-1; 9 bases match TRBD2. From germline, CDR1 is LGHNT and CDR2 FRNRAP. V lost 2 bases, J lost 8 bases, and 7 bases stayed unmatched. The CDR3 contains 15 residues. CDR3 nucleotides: TGTGCTAGTGGTTTGTTTAGGACTAGCGTTTATGAGCAGTTCTTC. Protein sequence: CASGLFRTSVYEQFF.

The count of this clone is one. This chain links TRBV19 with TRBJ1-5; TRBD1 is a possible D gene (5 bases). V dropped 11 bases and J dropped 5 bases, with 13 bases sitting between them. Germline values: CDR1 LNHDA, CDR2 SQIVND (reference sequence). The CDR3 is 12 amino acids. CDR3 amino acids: CAAGYSHQPQHF. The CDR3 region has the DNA TGTGCCGCAGGGTACTCGCATCAGCCCCAGCATTTT. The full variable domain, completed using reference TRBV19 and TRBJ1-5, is DGGITQSPKYLFRKEGQNVTLSCEQNLNHDAMYWYRQDPGQGLRLIYYSQIVNDFQKGDIAEGYSVSREKKESFPLTVTSAQKNPTAFYLCAAGYSHQPQHFGDGTRLSIL.

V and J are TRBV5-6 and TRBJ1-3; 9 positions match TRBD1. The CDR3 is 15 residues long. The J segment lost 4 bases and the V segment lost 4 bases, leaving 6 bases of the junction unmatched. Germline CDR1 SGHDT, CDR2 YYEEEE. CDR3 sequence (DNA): TGTGCCAGCAGCCCAGGACAGGGGATAGGAAACACCATATATTTT. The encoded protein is CASSPGQGIGNTIYF.

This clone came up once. Here the CDR3 DNA reads TGTGCCAGCATATTAAACTATTGGGGGGGGACCAACTATGGCTACACCTTC. Amino acids: CASILNYWGGTNYGYTF. The gene calls are TRBV5-8 and TRBJ1-2; a weak D match, TRBD1 (5 bases). Germline V CDR1 and CDR2: SGHTS, YDEGEE. The V and J ends lost 6 bases and 2 bases respectively, with 23 bases between them. The CDR3 sequence is 17 residues long.

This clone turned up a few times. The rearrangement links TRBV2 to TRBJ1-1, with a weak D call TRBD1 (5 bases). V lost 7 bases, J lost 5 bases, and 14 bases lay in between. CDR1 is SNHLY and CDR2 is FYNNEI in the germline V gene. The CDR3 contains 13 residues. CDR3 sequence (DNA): TGTGCCAGCAACCGGGACGGAGGGACTGAAGCTTTCTTT. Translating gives CASNRDGGTEAFF.